This TCR beta chain was sequenced for a study of control samples from healthy donors and cancer patients. Sequencing was performed with immunoSEQ multiplex PCR; in TCRdb, only in-frame clones are kept and a portion is missing. The data show roughly 88,000 clones, about nine tenths seen once. J gave up 3 bases and V 8 bases, and 6 bases lay outside the gene matches. CDR1 is WNHNN, CDR2 SYGVQD, per germline (reference sequence). The CDR3 totals 15 residues. The source is a man in his fifties or sixties in good health. This chain joins TRBV10-1 and TRBJ1-4, with 10 bases matching TRBD1. Sequencing input: blood. The CDR3 DNA reads TGCGCCAGCCGACCGGGACAGGGGCCTAATGAAAAACTGTTTTTT. It codes for CASRPGQGPNEKLFF.